The 28 T cell receptor beta chains below come from one sample, sequenced in a study of T-cell memory formation after mild COVID-19. TCRdb reanalysed the 5' RACE reads using MiXCR and keeps one entry per CDR3 protein. The table lists around 430,000 distinct CDR3 sequences, roughly 15% of them singletons. The sequenced sample consisted of PBMCs or a T cell subset sorted from them (not recorded which). Receptor source: a man aged 18 to 30 who had mild COVID-19 (a few samples of this study predate the infection). Cell type and time point are not known.

The chain links TRBV20-1 to TRBJ1-2; D perhaps matches TRBD1 (6 bases). The germline V gene has CDR1 DFQATT and CDR2 SNEGSKA (reference sequence). The CDR3 covers 12 residues. The V and J ends lost 3 bases and 5 bases respectively, with 10 bases between them. Written as DNA, the CDR3 is TGCAGTGCTAGGGACAGTCCTTATGGCTACACCTTC. This translates into CSARDSPYGYTF.

This chain joins TRBV4-3 and TRBJ2-7; D gene uncertain. The ends were cut back, 2 bases at V and 2 bases at J, with 13 bases in the middle. Germline CDR1 LGHNA, CDR2 YSLEER. CDR3 size: 15 residues. The CDR3 protein is CASSQQLDSAYEQYV. The CDR3, as DNA: TGCGCCAGCAGCCAACAATTAGATAGTGCCTACGAGCAGTACGTC.

This clonotype was counted ten times or more. The chain is built from TRBV7-3 and TRBJ2-1, with a tentative D call TRBD1 (5 bases). The CDR3 length is 13 residues. CDR1 and CDR2 from the germline V gene are SGHTA and FQGTGA. The V end lost 2 bases, the J end lost 7 bases, and 9 bases lay between the germline ends. In DNA, the CDR3 is TGTGCCAGCAGCTTACGCAGGGTGAATGAGCAGTTCTTC. This translates into CASSLRRVNEQFF.

In this sample, this clonotype turned up many times. The chain joins TRBV5-6 to TRBJ2-2; D is unclear. Per germline, CDR1 SGHDT and CDR2 YYEEEE. With 2 bases removed from V and 6 bases from J, the gap between germline ends came to 8 bases. The CDR3 is 13 amino acids. CDR3 nucleotides: TGTGCCAGCAGCTTACTCCTCGCCGGGGAGCTGTTTTTT. This translates into CASSLLLAGELFF.

The V and J genes are TRBV5-4 and TRBJ2-3; a weak D match, TRBD2 (6 bases). Germline V lookup: CDR1 SGHNT, CDR2 YYREEE (reference sequence). CDR3 length: 14 amino acids. Trimming stripped 4 bases from V and 6 bases from J, with 15 bases between. For the CDR3, the DNA is TGTGCCAGCAGCCATGGGAGGCCCGAGGATACGCAGTATTTT. Its protein is CASSHGRPEDTQYF.

This rearrangement joins TRBV24-1 to TRBJ1-1, with a possible D match to TRBD1 (5 bases). Trimming removed 3 bases at V and 4 bases at J, with 14 bases between. This CDR3 has 15 amino acids. Germline V gene sequence: CDR1 KGHDR, CDR2 SFDVKD. CDR3 sequence reads: CATSDPQGGSTEAFF. The DNA of the CDR3 is TGTGCCACCAGTGATCCGCAGGGAGGTAGCACTGAAGCTTTCTTT.

CDR3 loop: CASSSRQGIETQYF. Here the CDR3 DNA reads TGTGCCAGCAGCTCGCGACAGGGCATTGAGACCCAGTACTTC. The chain joins TRBV7-7 to TRBJ2-5; 7 bases agree with TRBD1. V shed 4 bases, J shed 5 bases, and the junction held 7 bases outside the gene matches. Germline CDR1 and CDR2: SSHAT and FNYEAQ (reference sequence). The CDR3 is made up of 14 amino acids. Combining the CDR3 with reference TRBV7-7 and TRBJ2-5 gives the whole variable domain GAGVSQSPRYKVTKRGQDVTLRCDPISSHATLYWYQQALGQGPEFLTYFNYEAQPDKSGLPSDRFSAERPEGSISTLTIQRTEQRDSAMYRCASSSRQGIETQYFGPGTRLLVL.

This chain uses TRBV5-1 with TRBJ2-1, with D possibly matching TRBD1 (7 bases). The CDR3 length is 14 residues. The germline V gene has CDR1 SGHRS and CDR2 YFSETQ. V lost 6 bases, J lost 13 bases, and 23 bases lay in between. CDR3 loop: CASTPSGGQRIQFF. DNA of the CDR3: TGCGCCAGCACCCCTTCCGGGGGACAGCGAATACAGTTCTTC.

This clonotype was seen more than once but under ten times. The rearrangement uses TRBV7-3 and TRBJ2-1, with a possible D match to TRBD1 (6 bases). This CDR3 contains 15 residues. The V end was cut by 1 base, the J end by 8 bases, with 15 bases between. Germline CDR1 is SGHTA and CDR2 is FQGTGA. The CDR3 coding sequence is TGTGCCAGCAGCTTAAGTTACAGGGCTGTAGATGAGCAGTTCTTC. Amino acid sequence: CASSLSYRAVDEQFF.

The chain couples TRBV19 to TRBJ2-7, with D possibly matching TRBD2 (6 bases). The V end was cut by 3 bases, the J end by 6 bases, with 15 bases between. Germline assignment: CDR1 LNHDA and CDR2 SQIVND (reference sequence). This CDR3 region has 14 residues. CDR3 DNA: TGTGCCAGTAGTATCGGAGGGGACTTGGGCGAGCAGTACTTC. This encodes CASSIGGDLGEQYF.

The V call is TRBV3-1, the J call TRBJ2-4; D gene ambiguous. Germline values: CDR1 LGHDT, CDR2 YNNKEL (reference sequence). V was pared by 4 bases and J by 10 bases, with 11 bases between. CDR3 size: 12 residues. CDR3 coding DNA: TGTGCCAGCAGCCGGAGCAAGGGTATTCAGTACTTC. Its protein is CASSRSKGIQYF.

The chain carries TRBV7-2 and TRBJ2-1; D gene unclear. The CDR3 length is 12 residues. Germline CDR1 reads SGHTA; CDR2 reads FQGNSA. The V and J ends lost 8 bases and 3 bases respectively, with 8 bases between them. Here the CDR3 reads CASHSLYNEQFF. CDR3 bases: TGTGCCAGCCACAGTCTCTACAATGAGCAGTTCTTC.

This clonotype was observed a few times. V is TRBV7-2 and J is TRBJ2-3; 7 nucleotides line up with TRBD2. Germline loops: CDR1 SGHTA, CDR2 FQGNSA. V was pared by 3 bases and J by 6 bases, with 6 bases of the junction left unmatched. The CDR3 length is 14 residues. CDR3 residues: CASSFWGGVDTQYF. As DNA, the CDR3 is TGTGCCAGCAGCTTTTGGGGGGGAGTGGATACGCAGTATTTT.

The CDR3 region has the DNA TGCAGTGCTCCTGGACAGGGGGAAAATATGAACACTGAAGCTTTCTTT. Translated, it gives CSAPGQGENMNTEAFF. The V call is TRBV20-1, the J call TRBJ1-1; TRBD1 matches at 10 bases. V dropped 5 bases and J dropped 0; count of bases not matched to a gene: 9. Germline V lookup: CDR1 DFQATT, CDR2 SNEGSKA (reference sequence). The CDR3 is made up of 16 amino acids.

This clonotype was found many times. CDR3 DNA: TGTGCCAGCAGCCCCCAGCGGATCCAAGAGACCCAGTACTTC. Protein sequence: CASSPQRIQETQYF. The chain couples TRBV7-2 to TRBJ2-5; a weak D match, TRBD2 (5 bases). Germline loops: CDR1 SGHTA, CDR2 FQGNSA. This CDR3 region has 14 residues. The V end lost 5 bases, the J end lost 1 base, and 11 bases lay between the germline ends. Using reference TRBV7-2 and TRBJ2-5 for the parts outside the CDR3, the full variable domain is GAGVSQSPSNKVTEKGKDVELRCDPISGHTALYWYRQSLGQGLEFLIYFQGNSAPDKSGLPSDRFSAERTGGSVSTLTIQRTQQEDSAVYLCASSPQRIQETQYFGPGTRLLVL.

The V and J genes are TRBV12-3 or TRBV12-4 and TRBJ1-2; 7 nucleotides agree with TRBD1. This CDR3 contains 13 residues. V was pared by 8 bases and J by 1 base, with 4 bases of the junction left unmatched. Here the CDR3 DNA reads TGTGCCAGCCGAGGGGACAGTAACTATGGCTACACCTTC. Translation gives CASRGDSNYGYTF.

About this clonotype itself: It is likely a read error, because the conserved phenylalanine at the end of the CDR3 is missing. This chain joins TRBV7-2 and TRBJ2-3; D is uncertain. Germline V gene lookup returns CDR1 SGHTA and CDR2 FQGNSA. The length of the CDR3 is 12 residues. V shed 5 bases and J shed 6 bases, with 9 bases lying between them. The CDR3 spells CASSQPQDTQYL. Written as DNA, the CDR3 is TGTGCCAGCAGCCAGCCACAGGATACGCAGTATTTA.

The chain has TRBV5-5 and TRBJ1-1; possible D gene TRBD1, 6 bases. Trimming removed 4 bases from V and 1 base from J, with 20 bases in between. CDR3 length equals 17 residues. Germline CDR1 and CDR2: SGHKS and YYEKEE (reference sequence). CDR3: CASSLPGARVGNTEAFF. The CDR3 region has the DNA TGTGCCAGCAGCCTGCCAGGGGCCAGAGTCGGGAACACTGAAGCTTTCTTT.

This clonotype appeared a few times. The chain has TRBV10-1 and TRBJ2-7; 9 positions agree with TRBD1. Trimming at V came to 9 bases and at J to 4 bases, leaving 28 bases not matched to a gene. This CDR3 has 20 amino acids. Per the germline V gene, CDR1 is WNHNN and CDR2 is SYGVQD (reference sequence). CDR3 nucleotides: TGCGCCAGTAAGGGGGGAAGCGACGGGACAGGGATTTCCCTTTGGTACGAGCAGTACTTC. As protein: CASKGGSDGTGISLWYEQYF.

This chain connects TRBV4-1 to TRBJ2-7; tentatively, D is TRBD1 or TRBD2 (5 bases each). In germline, CDR1 is MGHRA, CDR2 YSYEKL. The CDR3 runs to 14 residues. Between the trimmed V and J ends, which lost 1 base and 5 bases, there was a span of 12 bases. The CDR3: CASSQAAGDHEQYF. CDR3 coding DNA: TGCGCCAGCAGCCAAGCAGCCGGGGACCACGAGCAGTACTTC.

The chain recombines TRBV7-2 with TRBJ2-1, with 9 bases matching TRBD2. CDR1 is SGHTA and CDR2 is FQGNSA in the germline V gene. J lost 2 bases, V lost 4 bases, and 6 bases had no gene match. This CDR3 region has 16 residues. CDR3 DNA: TGTGCCAGCAGCTCTGCGGGGGGGCGAACCTACAATGAGCAGTTCTTC. Amino acid sequence: CASSSAGGRTYNEQFF.

The V gene is TRBV3-1, the J gene TRBJ1-3; D call uncertain. The CDR3 is made up of 12 amino acids. Per germline, CDR1 LGHDT and CDR2 YNNKEL (reference sequence). Trimming pared 4 bases from V and 5 bases from J, leaving 6 bases between. The CDR3 loop is CASSPYRNTIYF. The CDR3 DNA sequence: TGTGCCAGCAGCCCGTACAGAAACACCATATATTTT.

This clonotype was found a few times. V usage is TRBV5-1 and J usage is TRBJ2-7, with no clear D. V was pared by 4 bases and J by 4 bases, with 21 bases between. The V gene's germline CDR1 is SGHRS and CDR2 YFSETQ. The CDR3 contains 16 residues. CDR3 sequence (DNA): TGCGCCAGCAGCAGGGTAGGGTCCGACATGCTATACGAGCAGTACTTC. It is translated as CASSRVGSDMLYEQYF.

The table lists this clonotype with a few counts. The CDR3 here is CASSPSGVEGYTF. Written as DNA, the CDR3 is TGTGCCAGCTCACCATCAGGGGTAGAGGGCTACACCTTC. V usage is TRBV18 and J usage is TRBJ1-2, with D possibly matching TRBD1 (6 bases). Per the germline V gene, CDR1 is KGHSH and CDR2 is LQKENI. Trimming shortened V by 2 bases and J by 8 bases, and 12 bases separated the two germline ends. There are 13 residues in the CDR3.

The chain combines TRBV20-1 with TRBJ2-3; D unclear. In germline, CDR1 is DFQATT, CDR2 SNEGSKA (reference sequence). V lost 0 bases and J lost 2, with 12 bases in between. The CDR3 consists of 15 residues. The CDR3 region is CSARDFPGTTDTQYF. As DNA, the CDR3 is TGCAGTGCTAGAGATTTCCCCGGAACCACAGATACGCAGTATTTT.

Only a few counts were recorded for this clonotype. The V gene is TRBV5-1, the J gene TRBJ2-3; 7 nucleotides align to TRBD1. This CDR3 is built from 15 residues. Germline V gene data show CDR1 as SGHRS and CDR2 as YFSETQ. V lost 4 bases, J lost 2 bases, and 7 bases stayed unmatched. The CDR3 loop reads CASSDPGGNTDTQYF. For the CDR3, the DNA is TGCGCCAGCAGCGATCCAGGGGGAAACACAGATACGCAGTATTTT.

The chain combines TRBV4-3 with TRBJ1-1; D is unclear. The CDR3 contains 14 residues. The V gene's germline CDR1 is LGHNA and CDR2 YSLEER. Deletions cut 0 bases from V and 5 bases from J, with 10 bases between. The CDR3 reads CASSQDLRGTEAFF. The CDR3 coding sequence is TGCGCCAGCAGCCAAGATTTAAGAGGGACTGAAGCTTTCTTT.

This chain joins TRBV5-1 and TRBJ2-2; 8 nucleotides line up with TRBD1. Germline values: CDR1 SGHRS, CDR2 YFSETQ. The CDR3 has 16 residues. V gave up 4 bases and J gave up 2 bases; unmatched junction bases: 7. The CDR3 region is CASSLQGQGNTGELFF. Written as DNA, the CDR3 is TGCGCCAGCAGCCTCCAAGGACAGGGCAACACCGGGGAGCTGTTTTTT.